The 17 T cell receptor beta chains reported below all come from one sample, sequenced in a study of T-cell memory formation after mild COVID-19. MiXCR, run by TCRdb on the 5' RACE reads, gives a single entry per CDR3 protein. The sample consists of 150,000 to 200,000 distinct CDR3 sequences, 11% of them appearing once. Specimen: PBMCs or a T cell subset sorted from them (not recorded which). These receptors were taken from a man aged 18 to 35 who had mild COVID-19 (a few samples of this study predate the infection). Cell type and time point are not known.

There are a few counts of this clonotype. CDR3 loop: CASSQDSQGVLGTQYF. For the CDR3, the DNA is TGCGCCAGCAGCCAAGATTCCCAGGGGGTTTTGGGGACCCAGTACTTC. V usage is TRBV4-1 and J usage is TRBJ2-5, with TRBD1 identical over 7 bases. Trimming took 0 bases from V and 7 from J; bases not matched to a gene: 11. CDR3 length: 16 amino acids. Germline-derived CDR1 and CDR2 are MGHRA and YSYEKL.

V usage is TRBV7-2 and J usage is TRBJ2-3; D gene ambiguous. Deletions cut 7 bases from V and 3 bases from J, with 17 bases between. CDR3 length equals 15 residues. CDR1 and CDR2 (germline): SGHTA, FQGNSA. The CDR3 spells CASTRSSGPTDTQYF. As DNA, the CDR3 is TGTGCCAGCACTAGAAGCAGTGGGCCTACAGATACGCAGTATTTT.

The chain employs TRBV12-3 or TRBV12-4 and TRBJ1-5; possibly TRBD1 for D (5 bases). V was clipped by 7 bases and J by 5 bases, with 15 bases between them. The CDR3 extends over 14 amino acids. The CDR3 region has the DNA TGTGCCAGCATGCCGGGCCACAGGCATCAGCCCCAGCATTTT. It specifies CASMPGHRHQPQHF.

There are a few counts of this clonotype. This rearrangement joins TRBV4-3 to TRBJ2-3, with a possible D match to TRBD2 (5 bases). The CDR3 consists of 13 residues. V was shortened by 0 bases and J by 11 bases, with 12 bases between the two germline ends. CDR1 is LGHNA, CDR2 YSLEER, per germline. This CDR3 is CASSQDRAAGQYF. The DNA of the CDR3 is TGCGCCAGCAGCCAAGACCGAGCTGCGGGGCAGTATTTT.

In this sample, this clonotype turned up a few times. This chain uses TRBV7-9 with TRBJ1-1; 8 bases agree with TRBD1. Germline lookup yields CDR1 SEHNR and CDR2 FQNEAQ (reference sequence). After removal of 2 bases from V and 4 bases from J, the junction contained 6 bases not matched to a gene. The CDR3 totals 15 residues. The CDR3 nucleotides read TGTGCCAGCAGCTTAACCCGGACAGGGAGCACTGAAGCTTTCTTT. Amino acid sequence: CASSLTRTGSTEAFF.

This clonotype was seen only a few times. The chain joins TRBV5-1 to TRBJ1-2; D is undetermined. Deletions cut 0 bases from V and 2 bases from J, with 8 bases between. CDR1 SGHRS and CDR2 YFSETQ come from the germline V gene. CDR3 length: 14 amino acids. For the CDR3, the DNA is TGCGCCAGCAGCTTGGAACGGGGAAACTATGGCTACACCTTC. It encodes CASSLERGNYGYTF.

The sample holds a few counts of this clonotype. The chain employs TRBV9 and TRBJ2-1, with D unclear. Trimming stripped 0 bases from V and 9 bases from J, with 10 bases between. The germline V gene has CDR1 SGDLS and CDR2 YYNGEE. This CDR3 has 13 residues. The CDR3 sequence: CASSVVPGGEQFF. The DNA for the CDR3 is TGTGCCAGCAGCGTAGTTCCAGGCGGTGAGCAGTTCTTC.

The V and J genes are TRBV10-3 and TRBJ2-3, with 12 bases aligning to TRBD1. The germline CDR1 and CDR2 sequences are ENHRY and SYGVKD. CDR3 length: 16 residues. V lost 3 bases, J lost 4 bases, and 5 bases stayed unmatched. The CDR3 DNA follows: TGTGCCATCAGTGACCCGGGACAGGGGGCCGCAGATACGCAGTATTTT. This gives the protein CAISDPGQGAADTQYF.

The gene calls are TRBV7-3 and TRBJ1-1; TRBD1 is a possible D gene (5 bases). Germline lookup yields CDR1 SGHTA and CDR2 FQGTGA. This CDR3 is 14 amino acids long. V gave up 0 bases and J gave up 8 bases, with 13 bases separating them. As DNA, the CDR3 is TGTGCCAGCAGCTTAACCAGGGACGACAGAGAAGCTTTCTTT. It codes for CASSLTRDDREAFF.

V is TRBV4-1 and J is TRBJ2-1, with no clear D. Trimming removed 1 base at V and 4 bases at J, with 14 bases between. Germline values: CDR1 MGHRA, CDR2 YSYEKL. The CDR3 is made up of 16 amino acids. CDR3 sequence (DNA): TGCGCCAGCAGCCAAGTGAGCCTAGTCGAATACAATGAGCAGTTCTTC. It yields the protein CASSQVSLVEYNEQFF.

The chain combines TRBV20-1 with TRBJ2-3; TRBD2 agrees at 8 bases. This CDR3 region has 12 residues. Germline assignment: CDR1 DFQATT and CDR2 SNEGSKA (reference sequence). Losses at the gene ends were 6 bases for V and 1 base for J; bases not matched to a gene: 0. The CDR3 protein is CSAGGGTDTQYF. The DNA of the CDR3 is TGCAGTGCCGGGGGGGGCACAGATACGCAGTATTTT.

This clonotype was detected a few times. The J gene is TRBJ2-7, the V gene TRBV7-7; the D gene could be TRBD1 or TRBD2 (5 bases each). CDR3 length equals 12 residues. Looked up from germline, CDR1 is SSHAT and CDR2 is FNYEAQ (reference sequence). CDR3 sequence: CATGAGSNEQYV. DNA of the CDR3: TGTGCTACCGGGGCAGGGTCCAACGAGCAGTACGTC.

This clonotype has a handful of counts. This chain uses TRBV12-3 or TRBV12-4 with TRBJ2-2; the D is unclear. Trimming stripped 7 bases from V and 8 bases from J, with 14 bases between. This CDR3 has 13 residues. CDR3 coding DNA: TGTGCCAGCAAACCTAGTAGGATGGGGGAGCTGTTTTTT. Translating it yields CASKPSRMGELFF.

The chain combines TRBV5-1 with TRBJ1-1, with unresolved D. CDR1 and CDR2 from the germline V gene are SGHRS and YFSETQ. The CDR3 consists of 16 residues. V lost 5 bases, J lost 0 bases, and 17 bases lay in between. CDR3 sequence reads: CASRPPAGYMNTEAFF. CDR3 DNA sequence: TGCGCCAGCAGGCCCCCCGCAGGTTACATGAACACTGAAGCTTTCTTT. Variable domain in full (rest from reference TRBV5-1 and TRBJ1-1): KAGVTQTPRYLIKTRGQQVTLSCSPISGHRSVSWYQQTPGQGLQFLFEYFSETQRNKGNFPGRFSGRQFSNSRSEMNVSTLELGDSALYLCASRPPAGYMNTEAFFGQGTRLTVV.

This chain connects TRBV6-5 to TRBJ2-3; maybe TRBD2 (5 bases). CDR3 length: 14 amino acids. The V end was cut by 0 bases, the J end by 4 bases, with 8 bases between. Germline loops: CDR1 MNHEY, CDR2 SVGAGI. DNA for the CDR3: TGTGCCAGCAGTTACTCAACCGGGGCAGATACGCAGTATTTT. Protein product: CASSYSTGADTQYF.

This clonotype has a count of ten or more. The chain has TRBV5-1 and TRBJ2-1; 10 nucleotides line up with TRBD2. The length of the CDR3 is 14 residues. The germline gives CDR1 SGHRS, CDR2 YFSETQ. After removal of 0 bases from V and 6 bases from J, the junction contained 0 bases not matched to a gene. The DNA for the CDR3 is TGCGCCAGCAGCTTGGGGACTAGCGGCAATGAGCAGTTCTTC. This translates into CASSLGTSGNEQFF.

This sequence joins TRBV19 and TRBJ1-4; D gene ambiguous. V dropped 5 bases and J dropped 4 bases, with 14 bases sitting between them. Germline CDR1 is LNHDA and CDR2 is SQIVND (reference sequence). CDR3 length: 15 amino acids. CDR3 sequence (DNA): TGTGCCAGTAGTGGGTCCGTCAACATTAATGAAAAACTGTTTTTT. Its translation is CASSGSVNINEKLFF. The whole variable domain, filled in from reference TRBV19 and TRBJ1-4, reads DGGITQSPKYLFRKEGQNVTLSCEQNLNHDAMYWYRQDPGQGLRLIYYSQIVNDFQKGDIAEGYSVSREKKESFPLTVTSAQKNPTAFYLCASSGSVNINEKLFFGSGTQLSVL.